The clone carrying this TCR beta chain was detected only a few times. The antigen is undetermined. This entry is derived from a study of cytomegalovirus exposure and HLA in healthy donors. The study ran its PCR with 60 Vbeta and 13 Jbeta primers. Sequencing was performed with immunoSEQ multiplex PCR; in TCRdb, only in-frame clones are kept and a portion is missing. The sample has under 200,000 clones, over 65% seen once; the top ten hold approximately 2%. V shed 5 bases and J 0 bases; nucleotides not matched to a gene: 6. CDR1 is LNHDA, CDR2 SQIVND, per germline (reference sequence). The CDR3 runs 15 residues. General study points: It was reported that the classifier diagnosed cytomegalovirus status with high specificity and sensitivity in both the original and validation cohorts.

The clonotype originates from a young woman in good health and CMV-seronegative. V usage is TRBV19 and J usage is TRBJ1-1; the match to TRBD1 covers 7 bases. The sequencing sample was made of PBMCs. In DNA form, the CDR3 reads TGTGCCAGTAGTCTGTGGACAGGCCTGAACACTGAAGCTTTCTTT. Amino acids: CASSLWTGLNTEAFF. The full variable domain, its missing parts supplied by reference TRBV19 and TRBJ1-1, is DGGITQSPKYLFRKEGQNVTLSCEQNLNHDAMYWYRQDPGQGLRLIYYSQIVNDFQKGDIAEGYSVSREKKESFPLTVTSAQKNPTAFYLCASSLWTGLNTEAFFGQGTRLTVV.